Each of the 10 T cell receptor beta chains below was sequenced from the same sample in a study of cytomegalovirus exposure and HLA in healthy donors. Profiling relied on immunoSEQ multiplex PCR, and the TCRdb table lists in-frame clones only, not all of them. The profile shows about 280,000 clones, more than 75% of them singletons. The sample was PBMCs. All receptors derive from a woman in her late teens or twenties in good health and CMV-seronegative.

The rearrangement joins TRBV30 to TRBJ1-5, with D possibly matching TRBD1 (5 bases). From germline, CDR1 is GTSNPN and CDR2 SVGIG (reference sequence). This CDR3 region has 14 residues. V was cut by 3 bases and J by 6 bases, with 15 bases left in between. Here the CDR3 reads CAWSRMGGSQPQHF. CDR3 nucleotides: TGTGCCTGGAGCCGGATGGGGGGGAGTCAGCCCCAGCATTTT.

J is TRBJ2-7 and V is TRBV7-2; D remains unclear. Trimming took off 1 base at V and 7 bases at J, with 8 bases between the two ends. The germline V gene has CDR1 SGHTA and CDR2 FQGNSA. This CDR3 region has 12 residues. CDR3 nucleotides: TGTGCCAGCAGCTTAGATCTTCTGGAGCAGTACTTC. It encodes CASSLDLLEQYF.

The chain couples TRBV6-5 to TRBJ2-7; D might be TRBD1 (5 bases). CDR1 and CDR2 (germline): MNHEY, SVGAGI. The V and J ends lost 6 bases and 2 bases respectively, with 14 bases between them. The CDR3 extends over 14 amino acids. CDR3 nucleotide sequence: TGTGCCAGCAGATTACAAGGGGCACCCTACGAGCAGTACTTC. Protein product: CASRLQGAPYEQYF.

CDR3 protein: CASSVAPPGPGGTGELFF. For the CDR3, the DNA is TGTGCCAGCAGCGTAGCTCCCCCGGGACCAGGGGGAACCGGGGAGCTGTTTTTT. The chain joins TRBV9 to TRBJ2-2, with 7 bases fitting TRBD1. Losses at the gene ends were 0 bases for V and 5 bases for J; bases not matched to a gene: 13. Looked up from germline, CDR1 is SGDLS and CDR2 is YYNGEE. The CDR3 consists of 18 residues.

This clone was observed a few times. The chain is built from TRBV6-5 and TRBJ2-1; D might be TRBD2 (5 bases). Germline V gene sequence: CDR1 MNHEY, CDR2 SVGAGI. The length of the CDR3 is 13 residues. Trimming removed 10 bases at V and 7 bases at J, with 17 bases between. The CDR3 loop is CATQYSEANEQFF. The CDR3, as DNA: TGTGCCACCCAGTATAGCGAGGCTAATGAGCAGTTCTTC.

V usage is TRBV6-1 and J usage is TRBJ1-1; D possibly corresponds to TRBD1 (5 bases). The CDR3 is 13 amino acids. Trimming shortened V by 0 bases and J by 7 bases, and 9 bases separated the two germline ends. Germline CDR1 and CDR2: MNHNS and SASEGT. Written as DNA, the CDR3 is TGTGCCAGCAGTGAAGCGGGGCGAGGTGAAGCTTTCTTT. Translation gives CASSEAGRGEAFF.

The chain combines TRBV28 with TRBJ2-7; no reliable D call. The germline V and J ends were trimmed by 3 bases and 3 bases, with 6 bases remaining between them. Germline CDR1 is MDHEN and CDR2 is SYDVKM. The CDR3 runs 12 residues. The CDR3 is CASSFPNYEQYF. In DNA form, the CDR3 reads TGTGCCAGCAGTTTCCCCAACTACGAGCAGTACTTC.

The chain joins TRBV27 to TRBJ1-5; D is ambiguous. The CDR3 is made up of 16 amino acids. Deletions cut 1 base from V and 2 bases from J, with 12 bases between. Germline values: CDR1 MNHEY, CDR2 SMNVEV (reference sequence). The CDR3 DNA is TGTGCCAGCAGTTTATTGCCAGGTCCGGGCAATCAGCCCCAGCATTTT. It encodes CASSLLPGPGNQPQHF.

This chain uses TRBV28 with TRBJ1-2; D possibly corresponds to TRBD1 (6 bases). The CDR3 consists of 11 residues. V lost 10 bases to trimming and J lost 4 bases, with 10 bases between them. From germline, CDR1 is MDHEN and CDR2 SYDVKM. The CDR3 sequence: CAITGLYGYTF. Written as DNA, the CDR3 is TGTGCCATAACAGGGCTCTATGGCTACACCTTC.

This clone was seen only once. The chain uses TRBV5-1 and TRBJ1-6, with 7 bases matching TRBD1. Trimming took 0 bases from V and 10 from J; bases not matched to a gene: 7. Germline V gene data show CDR1 as SGHRS and CDR2 as YFSETQ. This CDR3 spans 15 amino acids. The DNA for the CDR3 is TGCGCCAGCAGCTTGGCCGGAGACAGGGCCTCACCCCTCCACTTT. The encoded protein is CASSLAGDRASPLHF.